This T cell receptor beta chain was found in a study of blood T cell repertoires in COVID-19. Overall study: Acute and convalescent COVID-19 specimens originated in the United States, Italy and Spain. PBMCs, B-cell-depleted T cells, or T cells provided the cDNA or gDNA that made up the material.

The ends lost 5 bases at V and 8 bases at J; junction bases unmatched: 12. This CDR3 has 16 residues. Germline V lookup: CDR1 SGHTA, CDR2 FQGTGA. In the original analysis: Counts of nucleated cells, estimated from reference gene primer amplification, were obtained. The table came from immunoSEQ multiplex PCR; TCRdb's copy has only in-frame clones and leaves some out. The V and J calls and the clone size are those of that table, but D and trimming were determined from the DNA. The sample lists approximately 300,000 clones; over 70% were seen once. The clonotype originates from a woman between 45 and 65 years old with acute or convalescent COVID-19. The genes are TRBV7-3 and TRBJ2-3; 11 bases agree with TRBD2. Sequencing used peripheral blood. The CDR3 coding sequence is TGTGCCAGCAGCCTGAATCCAGCTGGGACTAGCGGTACGCAGTATTTT. It codes for CASSLNPAGTSGTQYF.